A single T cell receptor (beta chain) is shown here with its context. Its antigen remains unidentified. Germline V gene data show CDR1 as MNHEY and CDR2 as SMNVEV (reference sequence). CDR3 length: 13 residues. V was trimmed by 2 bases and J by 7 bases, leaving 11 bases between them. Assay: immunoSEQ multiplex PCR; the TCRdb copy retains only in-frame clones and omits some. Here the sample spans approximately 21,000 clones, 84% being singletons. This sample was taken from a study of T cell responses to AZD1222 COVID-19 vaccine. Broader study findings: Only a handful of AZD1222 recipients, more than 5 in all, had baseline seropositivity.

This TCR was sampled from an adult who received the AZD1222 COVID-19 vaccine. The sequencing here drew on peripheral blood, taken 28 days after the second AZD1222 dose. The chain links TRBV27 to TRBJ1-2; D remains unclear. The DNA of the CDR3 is TGTGCCAGCAGTTTAGCCCCACGGTTTGGCTACACCTTC. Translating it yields CASSLAPRFGYTF.